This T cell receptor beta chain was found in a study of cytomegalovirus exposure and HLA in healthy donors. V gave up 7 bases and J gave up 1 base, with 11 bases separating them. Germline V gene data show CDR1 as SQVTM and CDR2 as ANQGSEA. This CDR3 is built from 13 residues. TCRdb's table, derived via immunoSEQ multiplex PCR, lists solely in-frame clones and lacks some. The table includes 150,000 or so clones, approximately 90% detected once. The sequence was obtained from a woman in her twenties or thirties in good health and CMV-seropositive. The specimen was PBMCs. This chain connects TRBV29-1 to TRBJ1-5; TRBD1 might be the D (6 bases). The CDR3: CSAQGSSNQPQHF. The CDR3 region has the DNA TGCAGCGCCCAGGGGTCCAGCAATCAGCCCCAGCATTTT.